This T cell receptor (beta chain) was obtained from a study of blood T cell repertoires in COVID-19. Overall study: Specimens from acute and convalescent COVID-19 originated in the United States, Italy and Spain. Nucleic acid was either cDNA or gDNA, and it came from T cells, B-cell-depleted T cells, or PBMCs.

This clone was seen a single time. The CDR3 totals 11 residues. Trimming took 8 bases from V and 5 from J, leaving 11 bases between them. Germline CDR1 DFQATT, CDR2 SNEGSKA (reference sequence). Authors' analysis steps: Reference gene primer amplification in the assay estimated nucleated cell counts. The repertoire was sequenced with immunoSEQ multiplex PCR; TCRdb's copy has only in-frame clones and lacks some. Clone size and V and J calls were adopted from that table, with D and trimming inferred from the DNA. Of about 120,000 clones in the sample, more than 75% are singletons; the top ten hold roughly 3.9%.

This clonotype originated in a man in his 60s with acute or convalescent COVID-19. The sample consisted of peripheral blood. This chain connects TRBV20-1 to TRBJ2-3; TRBD2 might be the D (5 bases). In DNA form, the CDR3 reads TGCAGTTTCAGAGGGCTAGATACGCAGTATTTT. Translation: CSFRGLDTQYF.